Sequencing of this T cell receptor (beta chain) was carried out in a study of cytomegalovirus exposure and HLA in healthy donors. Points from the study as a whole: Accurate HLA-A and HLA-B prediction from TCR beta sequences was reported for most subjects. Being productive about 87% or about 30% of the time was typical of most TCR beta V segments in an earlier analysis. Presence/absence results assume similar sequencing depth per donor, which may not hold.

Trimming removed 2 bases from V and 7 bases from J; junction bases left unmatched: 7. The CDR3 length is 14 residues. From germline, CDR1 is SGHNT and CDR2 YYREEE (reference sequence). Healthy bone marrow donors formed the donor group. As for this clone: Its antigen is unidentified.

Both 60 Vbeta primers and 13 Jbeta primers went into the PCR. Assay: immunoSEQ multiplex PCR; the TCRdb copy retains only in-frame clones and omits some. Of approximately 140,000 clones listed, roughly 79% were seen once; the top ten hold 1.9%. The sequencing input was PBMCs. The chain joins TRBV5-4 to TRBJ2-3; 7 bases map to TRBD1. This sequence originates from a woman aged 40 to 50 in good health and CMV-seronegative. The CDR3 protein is CASSFRQGKNTQYF. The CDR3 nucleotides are TGTGCCAGCAGCTTCCGACAGGGAAAGAATACGCAGTATTTT.